This record looks at one T cell receptor beta chain sequence and its context. These data belong to a study of blood T cell repertoires in COVID-19. V lost 4 bases and J 13 bases, leaving 18 bases between the germline ends. The CDR3 runs 14 residues. Germline loops: CDR1 SGDLS, CDR2 YYNGEE. The protocol was immunoSEQ multiplex PCR, while the TCRdb copy is restricted to in-frame clones and leaves out a portion. The repertoire consists of more than 400,000 clones, with around 90% occurring once and the leading ten covering about 0.6%. Those enrolled, adults aged roughly 18 to 100 years, came from roughly 23 US areas. Symptom resolution, clearance, or two negative PCRs marked donors in Cohort 3 as recovered.

This sequence was found in a man aged 18 to 35 who had recovered from COVID-19. V and J are TRBV9 and TRBJ1-6; a possible D gene is TRBD1 (6 bases). The sample consisted of PBMCs or T cells enriched from blood (not recorded which). The CDR3 sequence is CASSFRFETGPLHF. The CDR3 DNA sequence: TGTGCCAGCAGCTTCCGATTCGAGACAGGCCCCCTCCACTTT. The variable domain in full, with the rest retrieved from reference TRBV9 and TRBJ1-6, is DSGVTQTPKHLITATGQRVTLRCSPRSGDLSVYWYQQSLDQGLQFLIQYYNGEERAKGNILERFSAQQFPDLHSELNLSSLELGDSALYFCASSFRFETGPLHFGNGTRLTVT.